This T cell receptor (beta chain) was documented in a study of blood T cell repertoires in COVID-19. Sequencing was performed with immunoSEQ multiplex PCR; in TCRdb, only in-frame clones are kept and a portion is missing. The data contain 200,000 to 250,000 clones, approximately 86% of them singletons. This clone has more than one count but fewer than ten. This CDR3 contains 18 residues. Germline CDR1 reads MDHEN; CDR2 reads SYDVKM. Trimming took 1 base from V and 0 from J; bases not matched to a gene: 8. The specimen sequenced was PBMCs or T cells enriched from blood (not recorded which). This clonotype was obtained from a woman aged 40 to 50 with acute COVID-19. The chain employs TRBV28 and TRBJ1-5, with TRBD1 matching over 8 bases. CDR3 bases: TGTGCCAGCAGTTTATTCGGGGGGACAGGCTATAGCAATCAGCCCCAGCATTTT. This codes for CASSLFGGTGYSNQPQHF.